This T cell receptor beta chain derives from a study of cytomegalovirus exposure and HLA in healthy donors. On the study more broadly: Genotyping showed approximately 81% of 398 donors falling in the Caucasian-associated ancestry cluster. Study-wide findings and caveats: Later on, an analysis showed TCR association rates differing by HLA locus, with DRB1 the most and HLA-C the fewest.

Notes on this clone: The target antigen is unknown.

The CDR3 consists of 15 residues. V lost 4 bases and J lost 0, with 10 bases in between. Germline V gene sequence: CDR1 SGHRS, CDR2 YFSETQ. PCR involved 60 Vbeta and 13 Jbeta primers. The table came from immunoSEQ multiplex PCR; TCRdb's copy has only in-frame clones and leaves some out. The sample has some 130,000 clones; roughly 77% are singletons. The sample was PBMCs. This sequence joins TRBV5-1 and TRBJ1-4, with a weak D call TRBD1 (5 bases). This clonotype originated in a male donor in good health and CMV-seronegative. The CDR3 sequence: CASSPRGTTNEKLFF. The CDR3 DNA sequence: TGCGCCAGCAGCCCCCGGGGGACAACTAATGAAAAACTGTTTTTT.